The entry that follows covers one TCR beta chain sequence. These data belong to a study of blood T cell repertoires in COVID-19. Looking at the study overall: Material from acute and convalescent COVID-19 was sourced from the United States, Italy and Spain. T cells, B-cell-depleted T cells, or PBMCs provided the cDNA or gDNA that served as material.

CDR3 length: 13 residues. The junction had 4 bases not matched to a gene; V was cut back by 5 bases and J by 4 bases. Germline-derived CDR1 and CDR2 are SGHTA and FQGTGA. Authors' methods: How many nucleated cells were present was estimated from reference gene primer amplification. TCRdb's copy holds only in-frame clones and misses some; the assay was immunoSEQ multiplex PCR. That table is the source of V, J and clone size, and D and trimming were worked out from the DNA. The sample yields fewer than 250,000 clones, roughly 86% seen once. Specimen: peripheral blood. The receptor comes from a woman aged 55-69 years who had recovered from COVID-19. The V call is TRBV7-3, the J call TRBJ2-5; 7 bases agree with TRBD1. This chain's CDR3 is CASSTTGRETQYF. The CDR3, as DNA: TGTGCCAGCAGCACGACAGGGAGAGAGACCCAGTACTTC.